Listed below are T cell receptor beta chains from one sample, sequenced in a study of human T cells and chemical hapten exposure. TCRdb ran MiXCR on the RACE reads and lists one entry per CDR3 protein. Here the sample spans 270,000 or so distinct CDR3 sequences, over 7.5% being singletons. Material: whole blood, obtained in connection with sensitization to the hapten diphenylcyclopropenone (DPC). Every receptor here comes from a man aged 18 to 30 with alopecia areata. Some clones in this sample may be carry-over from other donors' samples. The CDR3 runs from the conserved cysteine through the conserved F or W. The D gene is left open where the match is weak. Clone size is stated in some rows and not others, as once, few, many or a class when expanded.

size: few
J: TRBJ2-7
D: TRBD1
V: TRBV12-3/TRBV12-4
CDR3: CASTWDSAYEQYF

size: -
J: TRBJ1-3
D: -
V: TRBV6-5
CDR3: CASRTSSGNTIYF

size: few
J: TRBJ2-2
D: -
V: TRBV19
CDR3: CASSIGTLNTGELFF

size: few
J: TRBJ2-5
D: -
V: TRBV27
CDR3: CASSLTFGVTGQETQYF

size: many
J: TRBJ2-1
D: TRBD2
V: TRBV4-1
CDR3: CASSRASGRDEQFF

size: few
J: TRBJ1-1
D: -
V: TRBV6-6
CDR3: CASSMSLGGQAFF

size: -
J: TRBJ1-2
D: -
V: TRBV10-3
CDR3: CAINGGLRGGYTF

size: -
J: TRBJ1-1
D: -
V: TRBV12-3/TRBV12-4
CDR3: CASSLEGMVTEAFF

size: few
J: TRBJ1-2
D: TRBD1
V: TRBV7-6
CDR3: CASSLVGRGQAGYTF

size: few
J: TRBJ2-5
D: -
V: TRBV7-9
CDR3: CASSLAVVKETQYF

size: -
J: TRBJ2-4
D: -
V: TRBV5-1
CDR3: CASSPLLVSKNIQYF

size: many
J: TRBJ2-3
D: TRBD2
V: TRBV6-2/TRBV6-3
CDR3: CASSSRLAGLPDTQYF

size: few
J: TRBJ1-2
D: -
V: TRBV6-6
CDR3: CASSFRTAAHYGYTF

size: -
J: TRBJ1-1
D: -
V: TRBV7-2
CDR3: CASSFGGAGAFF

size: few
J: TRBJ2-3
D: -
V: TRBV12-3/TRBV12-4
CDR3: CASSFFRVRDTQYF

size: -
J: TRBJ1-4
D: -
V: TRBV9
CDR3: CASSGAGVGEKLFF

size: many
J: TRBJ1-2
D: TRBD1
V: TRBV7-2
CDR3: CASSLQGDPPRGYTF

size: many
J: TRBJ2-1
D: TRBD2
V: TRBV11-1
CDR3: CASSLARGYNEQFF

size: many
J: TRBJ1-2
D: -
V: TRBV27
CDR3: CASSLGRGYGYTF

size: few
J: TRBJ2-7
D: -
V: TRBV7-9
CDR3: CASSATRLVAYEQYF

size: many
J: TRBJ1-1
D: -
V: TRBV29-1
CDR3: CSAFGQTYEAFF

size: few
J: TRBJ2-1
D: -
V: TRBV5-6
CDR3: CASSRGDSYNEQFF

size: -
J: TRBJ1-2
D: TRBD1
V: TRBV28
CDR3: CASSHTRTGRNYGYTF

size: -
J: TRBJ1-1
D: -
V: TRBV7-9
CDR3: CASRLDVGVVMNTEAFF

size: few
J: TRBJ2-5
D: TRBD2
V: TRBV10-3
CDR3: CAISPTSGETQYF

size: many
J: TRBJ2-5
D: -
V: TRBV21-1
CDR3: CASSPWAQVPKTQYF

size: -
J: TRBJ2-7
D: -
V: TRBV20-1
CDR3: CSARETGSSYEQYF

size: many
J: TRBJ1-1
D: -
V: TRBV7-9
CDR3: CASSLALLENTEAFF

size: many
J: TRBJ1-2
D: -
V: TRBV7-2
CDR3: CASSPLGRGIVDYGYTF

size: many
J: TRBJ1-2
D: -
V: TRBV4-2
CDR3: CASSQENNYGYTF

size: few
J: TRBJ1-1
D: -
V: TRBV15
CDR3: CATSSGANTEAFF

size: few
J: TRBJ1-5
D: -
V: TRBV27
CDR3: CASSYGRTQHF

size: few
J: TRBJ1-4
D: -
V: TRBV20-1
CDR3: CSASQGINEKLFF

size: -
J: TRBJ2-2
D: -
V: TRBV6-5
CDR3: CASSDGPGELFF

size: few
J: TRBJ1-1
D: -
V: TRBV4-3
CDR3: CASSQVSEPRAAEAFF

size: many
J: TRBJ1-4
D: -
V: TRBV12-3/TRBV12-4
CDR3: CASRGGPGGKLFF

size: many
J: TRBJ1-3
D: -
V: TRBV7-9
CDR3: CASSIGQGNTIYF

size: many
J: TRBJ2-1
D: -
V: TRBV7-2
CDR3: CASSFAGAYNEQFF

size: -
J: TRBJ1-6
D: -
V: TRBV7-2
CDR3: CASSLQSSYNSPLHF

size: few
J: TRBJ1-4
D: -
V: TRBV3-1
CDR3: CASSQDTEEKLFF

size: -
J: TRBJ2-7
D: -
V: TRBV15
CDR3: CATSRDGVRQSYEQYF

size: few
J: TRBJ2-2
D: TRBD2
V: TRBV29-1
CDR3: CSVEMAGGPRTGELFF

size: few
J: TRBJ2-2
D: TRBD2
V: TRBV12-3/TRBV12-4
CDR3: CASSFPRAGGPAGELFF

size: many
J: TRBJ1-1
D: TRBD1
V: TRBV6-2/TRBV6-3
CDR3: CASSPTGGTEAFF

size: -
J: TRBJ1-4
D: -
V: TRBV7-2
CDR3: CASSLVGERGLFF

size: -
J: TRBJ2-5
D: TRBD2
V: TRBV29-1
CDR3: CSVLAGGGETQYF

size: many
J: TRBJ2-2
D: -
V: TRBV5-5
CDR3: CASSFEYRQPTGELFF

size: few
J: TRBJ2-3
D: TRBD2
V: TRBV20-1
CDR3: CSAWGLAGSTDTQYF

size: many
J: TRBJ1-6
D: -
V: TRBV18
CDR3: CASSQSGDKSPLHF